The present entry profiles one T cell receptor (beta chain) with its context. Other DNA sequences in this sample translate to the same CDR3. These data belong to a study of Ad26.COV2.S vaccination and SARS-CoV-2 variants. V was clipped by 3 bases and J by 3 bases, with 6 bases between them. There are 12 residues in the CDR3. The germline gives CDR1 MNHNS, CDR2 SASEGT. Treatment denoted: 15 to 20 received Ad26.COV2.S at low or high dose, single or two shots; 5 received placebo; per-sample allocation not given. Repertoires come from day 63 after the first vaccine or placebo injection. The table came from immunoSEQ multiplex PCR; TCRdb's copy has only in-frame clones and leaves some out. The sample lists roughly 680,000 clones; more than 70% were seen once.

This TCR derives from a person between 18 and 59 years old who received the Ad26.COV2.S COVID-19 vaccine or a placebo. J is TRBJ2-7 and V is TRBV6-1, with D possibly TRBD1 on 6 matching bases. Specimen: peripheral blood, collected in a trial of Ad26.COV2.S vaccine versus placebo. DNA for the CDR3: TGTGCCAGCAGTGAGACAGGCTACGAGCAGTACTTC. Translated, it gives CASSETGYEQYF.